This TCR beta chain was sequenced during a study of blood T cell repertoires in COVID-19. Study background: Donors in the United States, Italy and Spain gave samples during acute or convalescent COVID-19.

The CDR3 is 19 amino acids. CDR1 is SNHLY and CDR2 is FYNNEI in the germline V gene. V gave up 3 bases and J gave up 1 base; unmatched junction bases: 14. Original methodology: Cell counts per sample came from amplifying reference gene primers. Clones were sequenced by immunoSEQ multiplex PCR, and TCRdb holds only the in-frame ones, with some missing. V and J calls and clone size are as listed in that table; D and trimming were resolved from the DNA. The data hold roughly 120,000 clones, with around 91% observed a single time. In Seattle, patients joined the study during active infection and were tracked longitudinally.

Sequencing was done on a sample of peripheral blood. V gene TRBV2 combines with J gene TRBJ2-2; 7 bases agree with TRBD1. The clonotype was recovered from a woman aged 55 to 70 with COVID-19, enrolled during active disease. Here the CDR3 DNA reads TGTGCCAGCAGTGATACGAACAGGGGACGCCCAGAGAACACCGGGGAGCTGTTTTTT. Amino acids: CASSDTNRGRPENTGELFF.